This T cell receptor (beta chain) was sequenced in a study of cytotoxic CD8 clonotypes in ibrutinib-treated CLL. The overall study: Response samples were drawn at a median of about eleven months of treatment, range 6 to 36.

Study-wide results and caveats: Public clonotypes, rarely seen, contracted or held steady on treatment. Sampling times differed between sustained-remission and progressing patients.

Clones were sequenced by immunoSEQ multiplex PCR, and TCRdb holds only the in-frame ones, with some missing. The data contain almost 45,000 clones, roughly 69% of them singletons. As input for TCR beta libraries, about 1.8 micrograms of genomic DNA came from cryopreserved PBMCs. A note on this clone: Antigen unknown.

The CDR3 is made up of 13 amino acids. The germline V gene has CDR1 SGHVS and CDR2 FQNEAQ. Between the trimmed V and J ends, which lost 6 bases and 1 base, there was a span of 9 bases. J is TRBJ1-1 and V is TRBV7-8, with unresolved D. This TCR was sampled from a human donor with chronic lymphocytic leukemia. The input for sequencing was PBMCs, taken after 12 months of ibrutinib treatment. CDR3: CASSLGRNTEAFF. The CDR3, as DNA: TGTGCCAGCAGTCTAGGCCGGAACACTGAAGCTTTCTTT.